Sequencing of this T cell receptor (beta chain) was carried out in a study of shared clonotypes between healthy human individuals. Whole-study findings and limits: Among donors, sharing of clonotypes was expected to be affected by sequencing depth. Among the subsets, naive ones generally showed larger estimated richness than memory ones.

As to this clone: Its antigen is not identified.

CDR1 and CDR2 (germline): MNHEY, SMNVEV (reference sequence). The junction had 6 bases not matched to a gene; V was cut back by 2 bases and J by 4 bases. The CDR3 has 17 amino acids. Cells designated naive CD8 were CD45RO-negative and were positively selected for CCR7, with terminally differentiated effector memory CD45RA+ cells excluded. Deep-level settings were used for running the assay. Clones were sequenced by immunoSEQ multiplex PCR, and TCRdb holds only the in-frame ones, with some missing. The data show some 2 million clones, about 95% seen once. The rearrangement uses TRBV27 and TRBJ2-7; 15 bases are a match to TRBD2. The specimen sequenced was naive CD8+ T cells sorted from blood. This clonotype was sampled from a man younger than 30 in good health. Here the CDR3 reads CASSLTGLAGGFYEQYF. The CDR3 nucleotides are TGTGCCAGCAGTTTAACAGGACTAGCGGGGGGGTTTTACGAGCAGTACTTC.